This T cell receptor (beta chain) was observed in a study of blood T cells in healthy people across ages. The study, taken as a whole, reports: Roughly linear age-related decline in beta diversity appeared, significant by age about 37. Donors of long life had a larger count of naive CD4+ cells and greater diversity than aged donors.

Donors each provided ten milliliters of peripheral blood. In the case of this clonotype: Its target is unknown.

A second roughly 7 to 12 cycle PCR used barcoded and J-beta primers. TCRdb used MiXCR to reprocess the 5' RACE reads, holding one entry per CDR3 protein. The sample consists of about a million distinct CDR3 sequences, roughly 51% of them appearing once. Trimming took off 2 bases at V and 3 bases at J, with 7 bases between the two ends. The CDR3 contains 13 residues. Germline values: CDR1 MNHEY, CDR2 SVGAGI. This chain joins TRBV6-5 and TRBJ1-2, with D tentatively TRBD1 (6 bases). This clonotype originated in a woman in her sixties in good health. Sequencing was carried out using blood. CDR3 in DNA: TGTGCCAGCAGTTACGAGGGGGACTATGGCTACACCTTC. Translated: CASSYEGDYGYTF.